These 30 T cell receptor beta chains came from one sample sequenced in a study of chemoradiotherapy in HPV16-positive cancers. Sequencing used immunoSEQ multiplex PCR; TCRdb keeps in-frame clones, though not all of them. The table lists 5,700 or so clones, under 85% of them singletons, with roughly 31% in the top ten. Sequences were derived from tumor tissue, sampled from a patient who underwent chemoradiotherapy. Receptor source: a human donor with HPV-associated anogenital cancer.

The chain combines TRBV7-9 with TRBJ2-1; unclear D gene. Germline values: CDR1 SEHNR, CDR2 FQNEAQ (reference sequence). This CDR3 spans 14 amino acids. Trimming took off 7 bases at V and 4 bases at J, with 14 bases between the two ends. CDR3 amino acids: CASIITSVYNEQFF. DNA of the CDR3: TGTGCCAGCATCATTACGTCGGTTTACAATGAGCAGTTCTTC.

This chain uses TRBV5-4 with TRBJ2-1; a weak D match, TRBD2 (6 bases). V was trimmed by 3 bases and J by 4 bases, leaving 17 bases between them. Germline CDR1 SGHNT, CDR2 YYREEE (reference sequence). CDR3 length: 16 residues. This CDR3 is CASSSGGGISYNEQFF. As DNA, the CDR3 is TGTGCCAGCAGCTCCGGCGGCGGGATAAGTTACAATGAGCAGTTCTTC.

The V call is TRBV7-3, the J call TRBJ1-1; D is unclear. The CDR3 has 13 amino acids. Trimming took off 3 bases at V and 3 bases at J, with 8 bases between the two ends. Germline lookup yields CDR1 SGHTA and CDR2 FQGTGA. The chain's CDR3 is CASSFIKDTEAFF. Here the CDR3 DNA reads TGTGCCAGCAGCTTCATAAAGGACACTGAAGCTTTCTTT.

A few counts support this clone. This chain connects TRBV30 to TRBJ2-7; weak D call: TRBD2 (5 bases). Trimming stripped 0 bases from V and 2 bases from J, with 8 bases between. The CDR3 has 13 amino acids. From germline, CDR1 is GTSNPN and CDR2 SVGIG (reference sequence). In DNA form, the CDR3 reads TGTGCCTGGAGTGTACTAGGGCCCTACGAGCAGTACTTC. This sequence encodes CAWSVLGPYEQYF.

The chain is built from TRBV19 and TRBJ2-7; the D gene could be TRBD1 or TRBD2 (6 bases each). The CDR3 totals 13 residues. Germline V gene data show CDR1 as LNHDA and CDR2 as SQIVND (reference sequence). Trimming cost V 7 bases and J 9 bases, with 19 bases left between them. CDR3 sequence: CASTSFSGEAQYF. The CDR3 bases are TGTGCCAGTACCTCTTTTTCAGGGGAGGCGCAGTACTTC.

The table lists this clone with a few counts. The gene calls are TRBV6-1 and TRBJ2-1, with a possible D match to TRBD2 (6 bases). V shed 2 bases and J shed 5 bases, with 19 bases lying between them. Germline V gives CDR1 MNHNS, CDR2 SASEGT. The CDR3 length is 17 residues. CDR3 DNA sequence: TGTGCCAGCAGTGAAACGGGGGTAGGTAGCGGCAACAATGAGCAGTTCTTC. Protein product: CASSETGVGSGNNEQFF.

The chain combines TRBV5-1 with TRBJ1-1; tentative D call: TRBD1 (6 bases). Germline assignment: CDR1 SGHRS and CDR2 YFSETQ. CDR3 length: 11 amino acids. V was pared by 7 bases and J by 10 bases, with 14 bases between. The CDR3 region is CASHGGGRAFF. The CDR3 DNA reads as TGCGCCAGCCACGGGGGGGGCAGAGCTTTCTTT.

This rearrangement joins TRBV10-3 to TRBJ2-1; 11 positions agree with TRBD2. CDR1 ENHRY and CDR2 SYGVKD come from the germline V gene. The CDR3 has 17 amino acids. Losses at the gene ends were 7 bases for V and 0 bases for J; bases not matched to a gene: 8. This chain's CDR3 is CAINGLAGGPSYNEQFF. In nucleotides, the CDR3 is TGTGCCATCAACGGGCTAGCGGGAGGCCCCTCCTACAATGAGCAGTTCTTC.

This clone has a handful of counts. This chain links TRBV11-3 with TRBJ2-7, with 8 bases aligning to TRBD2. With 3 bases clipped from V and 1 base from J, the junction kept 2 bases outside the gene matches. Germline V gene sequence: CDR1 SGHNT, CDR2 YENEEA. The CDR3 is made up of 14 amino acids. The CDR3 DNA follows: TGTGCCAGCAGCTTTGCTAGCGGGTCCTACGAGCAGTACTTC. As protein: CASSFASGSYEQYF.

The rearrangement joins TRBV30 to TRBJ1-1; 9 nucleotides align to TRBD1. Trimming cost V 3 bases and J 3 bases; bases outside gene matches: 5. From germline, CDR1 is GTSNPN and CDR2 SVGIG (reference sequence). The CDR3 contains 14 residues. The chain's CDR3 is CAWRGDRAYTEAFF. Written as DNA, the CDR3 is TGTGCCTGGAGGGGGGACAGGGCCTACACTGAAGCTTTCTTT.

The V and J genes are TRBV7-9 and TRBJ1-5; a possible D gene is TRBD1 (6 bases). With 8 bases removed from V and 0 bases from J, the gap between germline ends came to 14 bases. Germline CDR1 SEHNR, CDR2 FQNEAQ (reference sequence). The CDR3 runs to 15 residues. CDR3 bases: TGTGCCAGCGGACAGACAGGCTATAGCAATCAGCCCCAGCATTTT. It specifies CASGQTGYSNQPQHF.

The rearrangement uses TRBV7-3 and TRBJ2-2; 7 bases line up with TRBD2. Per the germline V gene, CDR1 is SGHTA and CDR2 is FQGTGA. J lost 3 bases, V lost 2 bases, and 3 bases had no gene match. The CDR3 sequence is 15 residues long. The CDR3 DNA reads as TGTGCCAGCAGCTTATGGGGGAGGGACACCGGGGAGCTGTTTTTT. Translated: CASSLWGRDTGELFF.

This chain connects TRBV15 to TRBJ2-2, with D unresolved. Looked up from germline, CDR1 is LNHNV and CDR2 is YYDKDF (reference sequence). Between the trimmed V and J ends, which lost 1 base and 1 base, there was a span of 19 bases. The CDR3 loop spans 19 amino acids. CDR3 DNA: TGTGCCACCAGCAGAGGTTCTGATGGTAGGCGATGGAACACCGGGGAGCTGTTTTTT. It specifies CATSRGSDGRRWNTGELFF.

This clone was counted a single time. The chain joins TRBV29-1 to TRBJ2-7; the D is unclear. CDR1 and CDR2 (germline): SQVTM, ANQGSEA. Deletions cut 6 bases from V and 3 bases from J, with 15 bases between. This CDR3 is 13 amino acids long. DNA of the CDR3: TGCAGCGTCGTAAGTGACACCCGCTACGAGCAGTACTTC. It specifies CSVVSDTRYEQYF.

This CDR3 reads CASSPRGFSNQPQHF. The CDR3 DNA reads as TGTGCCAGTAGTCCCCGCGGATTTAGCAATCAGCCCCAGCATTTT. The genes are TRBV19 and TRBJ1-5; D remains unclear. There are 15 residues in the CDR3. V gave up 5 bases and J gave up 0 bases, with 11 bases separating them. CDR1 is LNHDA, CDR2 SQIVND, per germline (reference sequence).

The rearrangement links TRBV18 to TRBJ2-7; D unclear. The germline V gene encodes CDR1 KGHSH and CDR2 LQKENI. CDR3 length: 15 amino acids. V lost 1 base, J lost 0 bases, and 10 bases lay in between. The CDR3 nucleotides read TGTGCCAGCTCACCACGGGCAGCTACCTCCTACGAGCAGTACTTC. The encoded protein is CASSPRAATSYEQYF.

The table lists this clone with a few counts. The CDR3 region is CASSSGTSGPGAQYF. The CDR3 coding sequence is TGTGCCAGCAGCTCAGGGACTAGCGGGCCCGGGGCCCAGTACTTC. This chain links TRBV7-9 with TRBJ2-5; 12 bases map to TRBD2. This CDR3 region has 15 residues. The V and J ends lost 4 bases and 9 bases, in that order; junction bases with no gene match: 9. Germline V gives CDR1 SEHNR, CDR2 FQNEAQ (reference sequence).

The table lists this clone with a few counts. As DNA, the CDR3 is TGCGCCAGCAGTTCCGAAATTGAAGCTTTCTTT. Translation: CASSSEIEAFF. This sequence joins TRBV5-1 and TRBJ1-1, with D unresolved. Germline-derived CDR1 and CDR2 are SGHRS and YFSETQ. Trimming removed 5 bases from V and 7 bases from J, with 9 bases in between. This CDR3 contains 11 residues.

This clone has only a few counts. V gene TRBV30 combines with J gene TRBJ2-2, with D unclear. The CDR3 totals 14 residues. V was clipped by 0 bases and J by 1 base, with 6 bases between them. Germline loops: CDR1 GTSNPN, CDR2 SVGIG (reference sequence). The CDR3 DNA follows: TGTGCCTGGAGTGTCCTCCTGAACACCGGGGAGCTGTTTTTT. Protein: CAWSVLLNTGELFF.

To note about this clone: Its ends do not fully match the called genes, so a read error is possible. The chain couples TRBV2 to TRBJ2-3, with 7 bases that match TRBD2. Germline loops: CDR1 SNHLY, CDR2 FYNNEI. The CDR3 is 15 amino acids. CDR3 protein: CASSQAGFSTDTQYF. The CDR3, as DNA: TGTGCCAGCAGTCAAGCGGGGTTTAGCACAGATACGCAGTATTTT.

The chain employs TRBV4-2 and TRBJ1-1; D call uncertain. V gave up 1 base and J gave up 5 bases, with 14 bases separating them. Germline V CDR1 and CDR2: LGHNA, YNFKEQ. The CDR3 has 15 residues. The CDR3 nucleotides read TGTGCCAGCAGCCAAGCCCGGCAGTGGGAGACTGAAGCTTTCTTT. Protein sequence: CASSQARQWETEAFF.

The chain combines TRBV7-6 with TRBJ2-7; 9 bases are a match to TRBD1. J lost 5 bases, V lost 1 base, and 6 bases had no gene match. CDR1 is SGHVS and CDR2 is FNYEAQ in the germline V gene. The CDR3 is 15 amino acids. CDR3 amino acids: CASSLGAGTGNEQYF. CDR3 nucleotide sequence: TGTGCCAGCAGCTTAGGGGCGGGGACAGGGAACGAGCAGTACTTC.

This rearrangement joins TRBV11-2 to TRBJ1-5; D gene uncertain. V was cut by 5 bases and J by 6 bases, with 14 bases left in between. CDR3 length: 14 residues. From germline, CDR1 is SGHAT and CDR2 FQNNGV. This CDR3 is CASSPGWGGQPQHF. For the CDR3, the DNA is TGTGCCAGCAGCCCAGGATGGGGAGGTCAGCCCCAGCATTTT.

This rearrangement joins TRBV19 to TRBJ2-3, with 9 positions matching TRBD2. The CDR3 totals 16 residues. Losses at the gene ends were 6 bases for V and 2 bases for J; bases not matched to a gene: 9. Per the germline V gene, CDR1 is LNHDA and CDR2 is SQIVND (reference sequence). The CDR3 nucleotides read TGTGCCAGTAGCCCGGGACTAGCCTTGTTCACAGATACGCAGTATTTT. Translation gives CASSPGLALFTDTQYF.

The CDR3 here is CASMTAGGYTGELFF. The CDR3 DNA sequence: TGTGCCAGTATGACGGCCGGGGGCTACACCGGGGAGCTGTTTTTT. This chain uses TRBV19 with TRBJ2-2, with D possibly being TRBD1 or TRBD2 (6 bases each). Germline values: CDR1 LNHDA, CDR2 SQIVND (reference sequence). CDR3 size: 15 residues. The ends were cut back, 7 bases at V and 3 bases at J, with 15 bases in the middle.

This clone was observed a single time. The J gene is TRBJ2-7, the V gene TRBV19; 9 bases align to TRBD1. V was pared by 6 bases and J by 5 bases, with 5 bases of the junction left unmatched. CDR1 and CDR2 from the germline V gene are LNHDA and SQIVND (reference sequence). The CDR3 runs 13 residues. The CDR3 coding sequence is TGTGCCAGTAGCCCTAGGACAGGGGACGAGCAGTACTTC. Amino acids: CASSPRTGDEQYF.

The chain uses TRBV6-5 and TRBJ1-2; the match to TRBD1 covers 8 bases. Germline V CDR1 and CDR2: MNHEY, SVGAGI. With 5 bases clipped from V and 8 bases from J, the junction kept 4 bases outside the gene matches. This CDR3 comprises 12 residues. The CDR3 DNA is TGTGCCAGCAGTCCTCAGGGGGCGGGCTACACCTTC. Amino acid sequence: CASSPQGAGYTF.

This chain uses TRBV5-1 with TRBJ1-2; D remains unclear. CDR3 length equals 12 residues. From germline, CDR1 is SGHRS and CDR2 YFSETQ. The germline V and J ends were trimmed by 2 bases and 5 bases, with 7 bases remaining between them. CDR3 region: CASSLDQYGYTF. Written as DNA, the CDR3 is TGCGCCAGCAGCTTAGACCAGTATGGCTACACCTTC.

The chain uses TRBV28 and TRBJ1-4; no definite D call. Germline V gene sequence: CDR1 MDHEN, CDR2 SYDVKM. The CDR3 extends over 15 amino acids. Trimming removed 4 bases from V and 0 bases from J, with 9 bases in between. The CDR3 spells CASSSLQSTNEKLFF. CDR3 nucleotides: TGTGCCAGCAGTTCCCTCCAGTCAACTAATGAAAAACTGTTTTTT.

The rearrangement uses TRBV2 and TRBJ1-1, with 7 nucleotides matching TRBD1. The CDR3 has 14 amino acids. V gave up 6 bases and J gave up 2 bases; unmatched junction bases: 6. The V gene's germline CDR1 is SNHLY and CDR2 FYNNEI. The CDR3 spells CASSLGTDNTEAFF. DNA of the CDR3: TGTGCCAGCAGCCTCGGGACAGACAACACTGAAGCTTTCTTT.